A selection of T cell receptor beta chains follows, all from one sample in a study of blood T cell repertoires in COVID-19. The protocol was immunoSEQ multiplex PCR, while the TCRdb copy is restricted to in-frame clones and leaves out a portion. The sample includes 230,000 or so clones, 65% to 85% of them seen just once. Material: PBMCs or T cells enriched from blood (not recorded which). These receptors all stem from a middle-aged man who had recovered from COVID-19. Both conserved end residues are part of each CDR3. The order of the fields is J gene, V gene, CDR3 protein.

J: TRBJ1-1
V: TRBV7-3
CDR3: CASSARGTEAFF

J: TRBJ2-2
V: TRBV19
CDR3: CASSIRGRTGELFF

J: TRBJ1-6
V: TRBV6-5
CDR3: CASSQGINSPLHF

J: TRBJ1-2
V: TRBV12-3/TRBV12-4
CDR3: CASSSGDNYGYTF

J: TRBJ1-6
V: TRBV27
CDR3: CASSWRQVYNSPLHF

J: TRBJ2-1
V: TRBV24-1
CDR3: CATSGMTGSSYNEQFF

J: TRBJ2-5
V: TRBV10-2
CDR3: CASRWTSQETQYF

J: TRBJ2-5
V: TRBV19
CDR3: CASSIKILAGDETQYF

J: TRBJ2-1
V: TRBV5-4
CDR3: CASSFPGQPSPEQFF

J: TRBJ2-7
V: TRBV4-2
CDR3: CASSPLGQGADEQYF

J: TRBJ1-4
V: TRBV19
CDR3: CASVAGTGNEKLFF

J: TRBJ1-3
V: TRBV28
CDR3: CATRDRTGNTIYF

J: TRBJ2-3
V: TRBV5-5
CDR3: CASSPISAGGADTQYF

J: TRBJ2-3
V: TRBV24-1
CDR3: CATSGGSRVKTDTQYF

J: TRBJ2-7
V: TRBV6-2/TRBV6-3
CDR3: CASSYSTTGTRVYEQYF

J: TRBJ1-5
V: TRBV6-4
CDR3: CASRMSENQPQHF

J: TRBJ2-3
V: TRBV6-5
CDR3: CASSYGQTTDTQYF

J: TRBJ1-6
V: TRBV12-5
CDR3: CASGLAGGVYNSPLHF

J: TRBJ1-1
V: TRBV30
CDR3: CAWRGIQGAGTEAFF

J: TRBJ2-5
V: TRBV12-5
CDR3: CASGLDSSETQYF

J: TRBJ2-5
V: TRBV24-1
CDR3: CATSVGTQGAVGETQYF

J: TRBJ2-5
V: TRBV6-5
CDR3: CATAVREGETQYF

J: TRBJ1-1
V: TRBV7-3
CDR3: CASSLRNNGEAFF

J: TRBJ2-5
V: TRBV3-1/TRBV3-2
CDR3: CASSQRPRTSGPQYF

J: TRBJ1-2
V: TRBV4-1
CDR3: CASSHPTGVQDYGYTF

J: TRBJ2-2
V: TRBV9
CDR3: CASSIRTIGELFF

J: TRBJ2-5
V: TRBV7-3
CDR3: CASSPGTGSETQYF

J: TRBJ1-5
V: TRBV30
CDR3: CAWSLSGNQPQHF

J: TRBJ1-1
V: TRBV7-8
CDR3: CASSLARSGGGTTEAFF

J: TRBJ1-5
V: TRBV28
CDR3: CASSDGGNNQPQHF

J: TRBJ1-4
V: TRBV14
CDR3: CASSHDRVNEKLFF

J: TRBJ1-3
V: TRBV3-1/TRBV3-2
CDR3: CASSRTTGLGNTIYF

J: TRBJ2-7
V: TRBV12-3/TRBV12-4
CDR3: CASRLDMAHEQYF

J: TRBJ1-2
V: TRBV3-1/TRBV3-2
CDR3: CASRFGQGEGLGYTF

J: TRBJ2-7
V: TRBV13
CDR3: CASSHRTSGSSYEQYF

J: TRBJ2-1
V: TRBV27
CDR3: CASTGGTGATISYNEQFF

J: TRBJ1-6
V: TRBV4-1
CDR3: CASSQDFPDRGNSPLHF

J: TRBJ1-5
V: TRBV2
CDR3: CASSSGQGDQPQHF